This T cell receptor (beta chain) was obtained from a study of T cell responses to AZD1222 COVID-19 vaccine. Sequencing used immunoSEQ multiplex PCR; TCRdb keeps in-frame clones, though not all of them. The repertoire consists of roughly 67,000 clones, with roughly 88% occurring once and the leading ten covering approximately 19%. Sequencing was performed on peripheral blood, taken on day 0 of AZD1222 vaccination. The sequence derives from an adult in good health.

The CDR3 reads CATSGTPSSGNTIYF. The CDR3, as DNA: TGTGCCACCAGCGGGACACCATCGTCTGGAAACACCATATATTTT. The chain has TRBV15 and TRBJ1-3, with D possibly matching TRBD1 (6 bases). The ends were cut back, 5 bases at V and 1 base at J, with 12 bases in the middle. CDR1 and CDR2 (germline): LNHNV, YYDKDF (reference sequence). The CDR3 has 15 residues. The full variable domain, in which reference TRBV15 and TRBJ1-3 provide the parts outside the CDR3, is DAMVIQNPRYQVTQFGKPVTLSCSQTLNHNVMYWYQQKSSQAPKLLFHYYDKDFNNEADTPDNFQSRRPNTSFCFLDIRSPGLGDTAMYLCATSGTPSSGNTIYFGEGSWLTVV.